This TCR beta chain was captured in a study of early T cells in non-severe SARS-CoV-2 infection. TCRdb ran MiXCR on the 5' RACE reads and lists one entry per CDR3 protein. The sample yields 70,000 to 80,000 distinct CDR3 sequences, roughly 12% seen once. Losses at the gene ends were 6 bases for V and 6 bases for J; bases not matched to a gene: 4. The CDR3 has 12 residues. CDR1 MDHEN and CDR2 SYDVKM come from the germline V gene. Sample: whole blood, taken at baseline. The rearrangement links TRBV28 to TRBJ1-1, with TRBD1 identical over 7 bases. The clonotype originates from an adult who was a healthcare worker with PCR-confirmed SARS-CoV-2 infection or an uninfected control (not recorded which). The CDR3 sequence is CASRGTAPEAFF. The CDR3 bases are TGTGCCAGCAGGGGGACAGCCCCTGAAGCTTTCTTT.